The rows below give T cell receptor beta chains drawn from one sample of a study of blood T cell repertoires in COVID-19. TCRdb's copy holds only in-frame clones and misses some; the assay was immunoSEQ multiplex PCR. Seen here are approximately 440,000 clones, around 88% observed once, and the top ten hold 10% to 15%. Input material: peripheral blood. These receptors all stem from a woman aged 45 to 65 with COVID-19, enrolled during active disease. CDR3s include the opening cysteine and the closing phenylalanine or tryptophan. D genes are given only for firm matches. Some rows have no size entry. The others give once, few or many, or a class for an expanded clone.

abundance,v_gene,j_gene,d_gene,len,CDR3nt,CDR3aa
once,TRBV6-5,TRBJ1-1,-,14,TGTGCCAGCAGTTACAATGTGGGGGGCACTGAAGCTTTCTTT,CASSYNVGGTEAFF
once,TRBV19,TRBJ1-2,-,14,TGTGCCAGTAGCCTGGGGCTTACTAACTATGGCTACACCTTC,CASSLGLTNYGYTF
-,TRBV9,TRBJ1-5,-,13,TGTGCCAGCAGCGTCGGAGGGGAACAGCCCCAGCATTTT,CASSVGGEQPQHF
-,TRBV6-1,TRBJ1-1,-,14,TGTGCCAGCAGTGAAGCGTTTGTAGCTTTTGAAGCTTTCTTT,CASSEAFVAFEAFF
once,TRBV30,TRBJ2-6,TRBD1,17,TGTGCCTGGACTAGGGACAGCTACGCGTCTGGGGCCAACGTCCTGACTTTC,CAWTRDSYASGANVLTF
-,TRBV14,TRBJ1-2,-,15,TGTGCCAGCAGCCAACGACCGGGTACTTGGGGCGGCTACACCTTC,CASSQRPGTWGGYTF
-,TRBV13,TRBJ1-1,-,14,TGTGCCAGCAGCCCACAGGGCCTGGGATTTGAAGCTTTCTTT,CASSPQGLGFEAFF
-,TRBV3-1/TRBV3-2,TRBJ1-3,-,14,TGTGCCAGCAGCCGGGCCGCGGGTCCAAACACCATATATTTT,CASSRAAGPNTIYF
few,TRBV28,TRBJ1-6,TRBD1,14,TGTGCCAGCAGTCCGGCGCAGGGGGGATCACCCCTCCACTTT,CASSPAQGGSPLHF
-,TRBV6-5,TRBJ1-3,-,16,TGTGCCAGCAGTTACTCAGCGGTTACTTCTGGAAACACCATATATTTT,CASSYSAVTSGNTIYF
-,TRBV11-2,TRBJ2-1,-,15,TGTGCCAGCAGCTTAATCCGAGCGGGTTTCAATGAGCAGTTCTTC,CASSLIRAGFNEQFF
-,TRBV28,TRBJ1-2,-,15,TGTGCCAGCAGTTTCTCGGACAAGGTGGGCTATGGCTACACCTTC,CASSFSDKVGYGYTF
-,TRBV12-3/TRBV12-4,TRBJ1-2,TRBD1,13,TGTGCCAGCAGTTGGACAGGGGAGTATGGCTACACCTTC,CASSWTGEYGYTF
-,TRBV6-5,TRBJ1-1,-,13,TGTGCCAGCAGTTACGGGCCATTCTCTGAAGCTTTCTTT,CASSYGPFSEAFF
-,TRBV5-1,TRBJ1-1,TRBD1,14,TGCGCCAGCAGCGACGCGACAGGGGGGACTGAAGCTTTCTTT,CASSDATGGTEAFF
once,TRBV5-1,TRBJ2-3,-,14,TGCGCCAGCAGCTTGACGCCGGGTCAGGATACGCAGTATTTT,CASSLTPGQDTQYF
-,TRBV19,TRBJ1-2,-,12,TGTGCCAGTAGTATCGTCGACTATGGCTACACCTTC,CASSIVDYGYTF
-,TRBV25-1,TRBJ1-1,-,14,TGTGCCAGCAGGGGGGGGGTGGAGGACACTGAAGCTTTCTTT,CASRGGVEDTEAFF
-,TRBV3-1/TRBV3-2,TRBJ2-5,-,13,TGTGCCAGCAGCCCCCCCGGGAGAGAGACCCAGTACTTC,CASSPPGRETQYF
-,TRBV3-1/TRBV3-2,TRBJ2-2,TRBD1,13,TGTGCCAGCAGCCATACAGGGGCCGGGGAGCTGTTTTTT,CASSHTGAGELFF
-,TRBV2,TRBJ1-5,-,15,TGTGCCAGCAGCGCACAGGGACCCAGCAATCAGCCCCAGCATTTT,CASSAQGPSNQPQHF
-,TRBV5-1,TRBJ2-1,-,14,TGCGCCAGCAGCAATCCAGGGGCGCGAAATGAGCAGTTCTTC,CASSNPGARNEQFF
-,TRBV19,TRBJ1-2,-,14,TGTGCCAGTAGTATTAATCGGGAGCGAGACGGCTACACCTTC,CASSINRERDGYTF
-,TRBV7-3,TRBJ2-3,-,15,TGTGCCAGCAGCCTAAGGGGGGGCGGCACAGATACGCAGTATTTT,CASSLRGGGTDTQYF
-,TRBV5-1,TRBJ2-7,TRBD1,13,TGCGCCAGCAGCCCGGGACAGGGGGCTGAGCAGTACTTC,CASSPGQGAEQYF
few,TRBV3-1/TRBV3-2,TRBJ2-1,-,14,TGTGCCAGCACCGCAAGGGGCCCATACAATGAGCAGTTCTTC,CASTARGPYNEQFF
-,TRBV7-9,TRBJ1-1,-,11,TGTGCCAGCAGCCAGGGAATGGAGGCTTTCTTT,CASSQGMEAFF
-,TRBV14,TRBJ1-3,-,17,TGTGCCAGCAGCCAACTGATGGACAGCTACTATGGAAACACCATATATTTT,CASSQLMDSYYGNTIYF
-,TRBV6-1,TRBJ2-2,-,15,TGTGCCAGCAGTGAAGCGCGGCTCTCCGAGGGGGAGCTGTTTTTT,CASSEARLSEGELFF
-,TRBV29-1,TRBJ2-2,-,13,TGCAGCGGACAAGGGGGGGGAGCCGGGGAGCTGTTTTTT,CSGQGGGAGELFF
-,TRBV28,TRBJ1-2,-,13,TGTGCCAGCAGTTTTCAGGGAATAAATGGCTACACCTTC,CASSFQGINGYTF
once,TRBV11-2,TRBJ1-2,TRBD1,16,TGTGCCAGCAGCCCAACCGGGACAGGGGGAATATATGGCTACACCTTC,CASSPTGTGGIYGYTF